This TCR beta chain comes out of a study of graft-versus-host responses after intestinal transplantation. Study-wide results and limits: GvH clonotypes were identified within recipient marrow, with a subset emerging first in ileum or blood.

About this clone itself: What it binds is not known.

Sequencing was performed with immunoSEQ multiplex PCR; in TCRdb, only in-frame clones are kept and a portion is missing. The sample holds around 99,000 clones, just over 90% seen once. The sequenced sample was unstimulated CD8+ T cells sorted from spleen or lymph node cells, obtained before intestinal transplant. The sequence was collected from a human donor who received an intestinal transplant.

CDR3 nucleotide sequence: TGCGCCAGCAGTGCCATGGGGGCTAGCGGGGGGTCGAGCTCCTACAATGAGCAGTTCTTC. Its protein product is CASSAMGASGGSSSYNEQFF. J is TRBJ2-1 and V is TRBV10-2, with 11 bases matching TRBD2. The germline V gene has CDR1 WSHSY and CDR2 SAAADI. CDR3 length: 20 amino acids. Trimming at V came to 4 bases and at J to 0 bases, leaving 14 bases not matched to a gene.